This entry concerns a single T cell receptor (beta chain). The data were produced by immunoSEQ multiplex PCR, yet TCRdb's version contains in-frame clones alone and is incomplete. Here the sample spans fewer than 15,000 clones, just under 85% being singletons. Germline CDR1 reads SGHRS; CDR2 reads YFSETQ. V lost 0 bases to trimming and J lost 1 base, with 4 bases between them. The CDR3 runs to 13 residues. This record comes from a study of graft-versus-host responses after intestinal transplantation. Sample: PBMCs, taken after intestinal transplantation. The chain combines TRBV5-1 with TRBJ1-1; D not certain. The receptor's source is a human patient who received an intestinal transplant, so some T cells may come from the graft donor. In DNA form, the CDR3 reads TGCGCCAGCAGCTTGGCCACGAACACTGAAGCTTTCTTT. Translation gives CASSLATNTEAFF.